These 11 T cell receptor beta chains originate from one sample sequenced in a study of neoadjuvant anti-PD-1 for oral cavity cancer. Method: immunoSEQ multiplex PCR; TCRdb's copy keeps in-frame clones and lacks some. The repertoire includes about 6,800 clones, just under 75% of them detected once, and around 2.8% sits in the top ten. Material: PBMCs, obtained before nivolumab (anti-PD-1) treatment. The receptor source for this set is a person aged 35-80 years with oral cavity squamous cell carcinoma.

This sequence joins TRBV7-2 and TRBJ2-5, with D unclear. The CDR3 contains 11 residues. Deletions cut 4 bases from V and 2 bases from J, with 2 bases between. Germline V gives CDR1 SGHTA, CDR2 FQGNSA. Here the CDR3 reads CASSWQETQYF. The CDR3 nucleotides read TGTGCCAGCAGCTGGCAAGAGACCCAGTACTTC. The whole variable domain, remainder taken from reference TRBV7-2 and TRBJ2-5, is GAGVSQSPSNKVTEKGKDVELRCDPISGHTALYWYRQSLGQGLEFLIYFQGNSAPDKSGLPSDRFSAERTGGSVSTLTIQRTQQEDSAVYLCASSWQETQYFGPGTRLLVL.

This clone has just a few counts. This chain joins TRBV30 and TRBJ1-2; the D gene is possibly TRBD1 (5 bases). The CDR3 contains 12 residues. V lost 1 base, J lost 10 bases, and 13 bases lay in between. The V gene's germline CDR1 is GTSNPN and CDR2 SVGIG (reference sequence). CDR3 sequence: CAWSEGLPVYTF. CDR3 DNA: TGTGCCTGGAGTGAGGGGCTACCCGTCTACACCTTC.

V is TRBV10-3 and J is TRBJ1-2; TRBD1 is a possible D gene (6 bases). The germline V gene encodes CDR1 ENHRY and CDR2 SYGVKD. The CDR3 is 15 residues long. Trimming took 10 bases from V and 2 from J, leaving 20 bases between them. Written as DNA, the CDR3 is TGTGCCACCCGAAGGACGGGGGCCCTAAACTATGGCTACACCTTC. Its protein is CATRRTGALNYGYTF.

The chain is built from TRBV5-5 and TRBJ1-6; D uncertain. Germline V gene lookup returns CDR1 SGHKS and CDR2 YYEKEE (reference sequence). The CDR3 runs 18 residues. Deletions cut 0 bases from V and 4 bases from J, with 17 bases between. CDR3 in DNA: TGTGCCAGCAGCTTGGCCACGGAAAAGGGCGTATATAATTCACCCCTCCACTTT. Translating it yields CASSLATEKGVYNSPLHF.

The CDR3 here is CASSLSTYNEQFF. In DNA, the CDR3 is TGTGCCAGCAGCTTGAGCACTTACAATGAGCAGTTCTTC. The chain uses TRBV5-6 and TRBJ2-1; D ambiguous. The CDR3 consists of 13 residues. CDR1 and CDR2 from the germline V gene are SGHDT and YYEEEE. The V end was cut by 1 base, the J end by 4 bases, with 6 bases between.

The chain has TRBV9 and TRBJ1-6; TRBD1 is a possible D gene (6 bases). This CDR3 has 14 amino acids. The germline V and J ends were trimmed by 3 bases and 7 bases, with 11 bases remaining between them. Germline values: CDR1 SGDLS, CDR2 YYNGEE. This CDR3 reads CASSAGQRNSPLHF. The CDR3 DNA follows: TGTGCCAGCAGCGCAGGACAGAGAAATTCACCCCTCCACTTT.

The rearrangement uses TRBV2 and TRBJ2-3, with 13 bases identical to TRBD2. The CDR3 is made up of 16 amino acids. V lost 7 bases, J lost 0 bases, and 4 bases stayed unmatched. Germline values: CDR1 SNHLY, CDR2 FYNNEI. The CDR3 sequence: CASKQLAGGSTDTQYF. The CDR3 DNA sequence: TGTGCCAGCAAACAACTAGCGGGGGGGAGCACAGATACGCAGTATTTT.

The chain recombines TRBV28 with TRBJ1-1; D unresolved. The CDR3 has 15 amino acids. Trimming removed 2 bases at V and 3 bases at J, with 13 bases between. Germline values: CDR1 MDHEN, CDR2 SYDVKM. CDR3 sequence reads: CASSLEGWVDTEAFF. The CDR3 DNA sequence: TGTGCCAGCAGTTTAGAGGGTTGGGTGGACACTGAAGCTTTCTTT.

V usage is TRBV5-6 and J usage is TRBJ2-7; no firm D call. The CDR3 runs 12 residues. Germline V CDR1 and CDR2: SGHDT, YYEEEE. V dropped 2 bases and J dropped 10 bases, with 13 bases sitting between them. CDR3 sequence: CASSLLSEGQYF. CDR3 nucleotides: TGTGCCAGCAGCTTACTATCTGAAGGTCAGTACTTC.

The chain has TRBV6-4 and TRBJ2-5, with D hard to call. Trimming pared 2 bases from V and 5 bases from J, leaving 3 bases between. The CDR3 consists of 11 residues. Germline V gene lookup returns CDR1 MRHNA and CDR2 SNTAGT. The CDR3 spells CASSDVETQYF. In nucleotides, the CDR3 is TGTGCCAGCAGTGACGTGGAGACCCAGTACTTC.

This clone was seen once. The chain combines TRBV9 with TRBJ2-1, with D maybe TRBD1 (5 bases). V shed 0 bases and J shed 5 bases, with 15 bases lying between them. The CDR3 runs 16 residues. Germline CDR1 is SGDLS and CDR2 is YYNGEE. The CDR3 spells CASSVVGRQGNNEQFF. CDR3 coding DNA: TGTGCCAGCAGCGTAGTTGGGCGGCAGGGAAACAATGAGCAGTTCTTC.